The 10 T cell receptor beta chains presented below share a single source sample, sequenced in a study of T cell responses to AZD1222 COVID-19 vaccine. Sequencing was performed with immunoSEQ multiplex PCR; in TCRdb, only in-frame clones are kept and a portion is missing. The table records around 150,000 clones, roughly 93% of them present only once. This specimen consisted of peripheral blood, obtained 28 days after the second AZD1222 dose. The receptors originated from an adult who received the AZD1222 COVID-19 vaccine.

The CDR3 protein is CSVGLNTEAFF. The CDR3 DNA follows: TGCAGCGTAGGGTTGAACACTGAAGCTTTCTTT. V and J are TRBV29-1 and TRBJ1-1; D remains unclear. In germline, CDR1 is SQVTM, CDR2 ANQGSEA. The CDR3 is 11 amino acids. V lost 6 bases, J lost 0 bases, and 5 bases lay in between.

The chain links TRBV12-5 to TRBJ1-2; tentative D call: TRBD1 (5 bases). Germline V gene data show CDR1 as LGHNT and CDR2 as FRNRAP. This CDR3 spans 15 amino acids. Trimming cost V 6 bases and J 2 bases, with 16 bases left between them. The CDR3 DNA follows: TGTGCTAGTGGAATCCTCCCGGGACGGAACTATGGCTACACCTTC. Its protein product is CASGILPGRNYGYTF.

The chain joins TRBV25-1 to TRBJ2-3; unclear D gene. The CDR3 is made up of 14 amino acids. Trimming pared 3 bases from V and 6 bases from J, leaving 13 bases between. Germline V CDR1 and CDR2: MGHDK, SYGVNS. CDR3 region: CASSDVGLWDTQYF. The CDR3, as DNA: TGTGCCAGCAGTGATGTAGGGTTATGGGATACGCAGTATTTT.

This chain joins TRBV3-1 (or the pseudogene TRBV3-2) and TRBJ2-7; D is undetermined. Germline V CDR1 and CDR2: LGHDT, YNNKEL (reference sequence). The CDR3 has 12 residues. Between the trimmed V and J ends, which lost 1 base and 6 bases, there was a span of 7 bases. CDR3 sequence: CASSQVGLEQYF. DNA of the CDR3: TGTGCCAGCAGCCAAGTGGGTCTCGAGCAGTACTTC.

The CDR3 loop reads CASSARGEPYNEQFF. The CDR3 DNA is TGTGCCAGCAGCGCACGGGGGGAACCCTACAATGAGCAGTTCTTC. V usage is TRBV9 and J usage is TRBJ2-1; 7 nucleotides line up with TRBD2. V lost 3 bases, J lost 2 bases, and 5 bases stayed unmatched. Germline CDR1 is SGDLS and CDR2 is YYNGEE. CDR3 length equals 15 residues.

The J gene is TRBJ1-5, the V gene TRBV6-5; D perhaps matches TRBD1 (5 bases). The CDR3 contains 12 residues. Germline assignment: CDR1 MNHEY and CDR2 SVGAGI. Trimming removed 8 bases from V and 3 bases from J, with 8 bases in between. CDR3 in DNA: TGTGCCAGCCAGGGCCCCAATCAGCCCCAGCATTTT. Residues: CASQGPNQPQHF.

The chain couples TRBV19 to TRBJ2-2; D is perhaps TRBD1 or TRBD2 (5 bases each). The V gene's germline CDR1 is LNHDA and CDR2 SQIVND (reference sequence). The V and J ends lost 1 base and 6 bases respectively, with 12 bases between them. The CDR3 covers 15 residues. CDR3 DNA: TGTGCCAGTAGTATAGGGGGGTATGTGGCCGGGGAGCTGTTTTTT. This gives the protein CASSIGGYVAGELFF.

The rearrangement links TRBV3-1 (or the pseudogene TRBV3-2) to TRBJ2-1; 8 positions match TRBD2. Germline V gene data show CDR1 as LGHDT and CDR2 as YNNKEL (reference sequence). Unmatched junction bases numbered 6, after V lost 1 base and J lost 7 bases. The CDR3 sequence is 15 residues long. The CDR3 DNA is TGTGCCAGCAGCCAAGCGGGGGGGCCATTTAATGAGCAGTTCTTC. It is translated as CASSQAGGPFNEQFF.

For the CDR3, the DNA is TGCGCCAGCAGCTTGGTGGGCAGTGCCAATAATTCACCCCTCCACTTT. Translating gives CASSLVGSANNSPLHF. The genes are TRBV5-1 and TRBJ1-6; D unresolved. Germline values: CDR1 SGHRS, CDR2 YFSETQ. The CDR3 is made up of 16 amino acids. The V end lost 0 bases, the J end lost 5 bases, and 12 bases lay between the germline ends.

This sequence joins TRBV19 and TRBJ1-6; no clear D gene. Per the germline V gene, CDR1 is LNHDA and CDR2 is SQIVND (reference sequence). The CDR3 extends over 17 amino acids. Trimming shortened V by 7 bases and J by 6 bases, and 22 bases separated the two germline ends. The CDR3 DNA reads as TGTGCCAGTAAAAAAAACTTGGGAACCGGGAGTAATTCACCCCTCCACTTT. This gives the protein CASKKNLGTGSNSPLHF.